This TCR beta chain was documented in a study of neurological immune-mediated disorders (dated by TCRdb to between 2017 and 2020). For the wider study: Among the 34 multiple sclerosis patients, relapsing-remitting MS accounted for around 30 and secondary progressive MS accounted for 3. Peripheral blood TCR-beta repertoires from patients with HTLV-I-associated myelopathy (HAM/TSP), patients with multiple sclerosis, and healthy controls were compared in the study using UMI-based sequencing. The approximately 110 TCR-beta libraries included longitudinal samples, technical triplicates and paired sorted CD4+ and CD8+ T-cell subsets alongside PBMC samples. The cohort comprised 68 subjects: roughly 14 HAM/TSP patients, 34 multiple sclerosis patients and around 20 healthy controls. Results the study describes overall, beyond this receptor: TCR clonal expansion was highest in HAM/TSP patients and lowest in MS patients, with MS patients falling below even healthy controls. No clinical or MRI features were associated with the MS cluster, and the authors said that larger cohorts are needed. In phylogenetic analysis, the repertoires of 18 of 34 MS patients grouped into a cluster of related CDR3 sequences, which suggests a possible signature at the repertoire level. No identical CDR3 amino acid sequences were shared among expanded clones across subjects, suggesting private TCR-beta repertoires in all groups.

The CDR3 starts with the cysteine, ends with the phenylalanine, and has 20 residues. Just CDR3 DNA is preserved here, 60 bases in frame from base 1. Trimming costs V 0 bases and J 3 bases, and their ends lie 28 bases apart. The germline V gene (reference sequence) yields DFQATT for CDR1 and SNEGSKA for CDR2. This clonotype was observed at least ten times. The specificity of this receptor is unknown. Per-nucleotide qualities are absent, and no much larger clonotype sits a single base away. Unsorted PBMC libraries were generated from 2 million PBMCs stored in RNAlater at -80 °C until RNA extraction. The multiple sclerosis patients were enrolled in a US clinical protocol that evaluated disease progression with magnetic resonance imaging. Peripheral blood underwent Ficoll-Hypaque density gradient centrifugation to isolate PBMCs, which were then cryopreserved in liquid nitrogen. cDNA synthesis used template-switch 5'RACE with a primer carrying a 10-nucleotide random unique molecular identifier tagging each TCR transcript. Each sequencing run produced over 160 million TCR-beta sequences covering 15-18 subjects. The RNeasy kit was used for extraction of total RNA. The KAPA Real-time Library Amplification kit was used to amplify TCR-beta VDJ regions with primers targeting the TCR constant region and the 5'RACE anchor. Sample indexes and Illumina adaptors were added in a first PCR, and a second PCR then increased library yield. The roughly 650 bp TCR product was size-selected on a 2% E-gel SizeSelection system after Ampure bead purification. Before pooling, library quality was checked on a Bioanalyzer, concentration was measured with Qubit, and libraries were quantified with the Kapa Library Quantification kit. An Illumina HiSeq 2500 was used to sequence the libraries paired-end at 2 x 150 bp. To increase sequence diversity, roughly 24-32% phiX was spiked into each library pool. The original pipeline was this. Quality-filtered reads were processed with the UMI-based MiGEC pipeline, and over 80% of raw TCR sequences were removed by the MiGEC pipeline during error correction. VDJ genes were aligned to IMGT germline references, and clonotypes were defined by unique CDR3 amino acid sequence plus V-J genes. VDJtools evaluated clonal expansion, Shannon diversity and CDR3 relatedness (CalcPairwiseDistances, ClusterSamples); CLCbio workbench built phylogenetic trees. A clone was classed as expanded if it had 8 or more unique UMIs, a cutoff based on coefficient-of-variation modelling across technical triplicates. TCRdb applied fastp at Q25 and MiXCR to the public reads, then kept only in-frame beta chains. Each CDR3 protein appears once, grouped with its most common genes and DNA. The authors' filters were not applied to this entry. A total of under 85,000 distinct CDR3 sequences appear in this sample, roughly 4.9% of them only once. Approximately 5.1% of the sample is in the top ten clones.

The TCR originated in a human donor with multiple sclerosis. The donor label of this sample is uncertain. The receptor chain draws on TRBV20-1 and TRBJ2-3; TRBD2 is a weak D gene call, 7 bases matching. Sequencing was performed on PBMCs. The DNA sequence is as follows: TGCAGTGCTAGAGATCGCTTCGGGGCGGGGGCATGGCGGGGGACAGATACGCAGTATTTT. It translates to CSARDRFGAGAWRGTDTQYF.